The clone carrying this T cell receptor beta chain came up a few times. The antigen remains unidentified. This record belongs to a study of cytomegalovirus exposure and HLA in healthy donors. Germline loops: CDR1 SEHNR, CDR2 FQNEAQ (reference sequence). V was shortened by 3 bases and J by 0 bases, with 13 bases between the two germline ends. The CDR3 has 16 amino acids. Whole-study results and caveats: Sequencing likely caused a cluster of highly shared sequence variants. A further, later analysis showed that HLA-associated TCR beta chains (compared with equally common others) were more clonally expanded. CMV serostatus was the only recorded immune exposure for donors.

PCR was performed using 60 Vbeta and 13 Jbeta primers. Clones were sequenced by immunoSEQ multiplex PCR, and TCRdb holds only the in-frame ones, with some missing. The table has 80,000 to 100,000 clones, around 66% seen once. Sequenced material: PBMCs. The receptor's source is a woman aged 35 to 49 in good health and CMV-seropositive. The rearrangement links TRBV7-9 to TRBJ2-3, with a possible D match to TRBD2 (6 bases). The CDR3 loop is CASSLGSGTSTDTQYF. The CDR3 region has the DNA TGTGCCAGCAGCTTGGGTTCTGGGACTAGCACAGATACGCAGTATTTT.